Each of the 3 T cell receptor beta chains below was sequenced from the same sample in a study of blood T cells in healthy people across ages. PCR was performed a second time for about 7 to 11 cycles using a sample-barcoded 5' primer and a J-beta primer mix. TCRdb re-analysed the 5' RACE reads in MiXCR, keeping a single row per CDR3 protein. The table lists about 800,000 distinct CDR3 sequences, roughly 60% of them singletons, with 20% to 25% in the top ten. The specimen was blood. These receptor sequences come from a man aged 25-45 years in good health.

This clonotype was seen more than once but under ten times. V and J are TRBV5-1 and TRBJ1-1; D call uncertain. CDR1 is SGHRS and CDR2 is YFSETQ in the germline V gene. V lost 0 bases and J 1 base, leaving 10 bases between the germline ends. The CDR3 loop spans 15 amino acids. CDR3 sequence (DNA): TGCGCCAGCAGCTTGGGGTACGGCTCGAACACTGAAGCTTTCTTT. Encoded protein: CASSLGYGSNTEAFF.

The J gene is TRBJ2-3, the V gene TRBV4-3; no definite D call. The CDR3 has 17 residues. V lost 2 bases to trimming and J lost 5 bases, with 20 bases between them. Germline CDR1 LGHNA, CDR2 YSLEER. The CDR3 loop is CASSQSLLSGDGDTQYF. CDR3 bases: TGCGCCAGCAGCCAAAGCCTGCTCTCGGGTGATGGAGATACGCAGTATTTT.

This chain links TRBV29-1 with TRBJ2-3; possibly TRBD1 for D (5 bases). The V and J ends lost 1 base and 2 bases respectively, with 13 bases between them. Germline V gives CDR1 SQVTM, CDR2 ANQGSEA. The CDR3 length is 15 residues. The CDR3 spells CSVEGAWGPTDTQYF. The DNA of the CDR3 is TGCAGCGTTGAAGGGGCTTGGGGCCCCACAGATACGCAGTATTTT.